A selection of T cell receptor beta chains follows, all from one sample in a study of blood T cells in healthy people across ages. Using its own MiXCR run on the 5' RACE reads, TCRdb lists one record per CDR3 protein. The sample contains over 1,500,000 distinct CDR3 sequences, 39% of which appear only once. Sequenced sample: blood. The receptors were gathered from a human donor in good health. CDR3s include the opening cysteine and the closing phenylalanine or tryptophan. The D gene is left open where the match is weak. Clone size is not always given. Where it is, it says once, few, many or a class for expanded clones.

TRBJ1-2 | . | TRBD1 | TRBV5-1 | CASSSNQGVGTGYTF | TGCGCCAGCAGCTCAAACCAGGGGGTTGGGACTGGCTACACCTTC
TRBJ2-5 | many | . | TRBV12-3/TRBV12-4 | CASSPFSLRPLYPYF | TGTGCCAGCAGCCCATTTTCCTTAAGGCCCTTATACCCGTACTTC
TRBJ1-6 | . | . | TRBV9 | CASSEGGGLIDSPLHF | TGTGCCAGCAGCGAGGGAGGGGGACTGATAGATTCACCCCTCCACTTT
TRBJ2-3 | few | TRBD1 | TRBV5-1 | CASSLQGYADTQYF | TGCGCCAGCAGCTTACAGGGGTATGCAGATACGCAGTATTTT
TRBJ1-1 | . | . | TRBV4-3 | CASSQDFRQGGTEAFF | TGCGCCAGCAGCCAAGATTTTCGGCAGGGTGGCACTGAAGCTTTCTTT
TRBJ2-2 | few | . | TRBV27 | CASSISGRVNTGELFF | TGTGCCAGCAGTATATCGGGACGAGTGAACACCGGGGAGCTGTTTTTT
TRBJ2-5 | few | . | TRBV5-1 | CASSLVDSGRETQYF | TGCGCCAGCAGCTTGGTCGACAGTGGGCGAGAGACCCAGTACTTC
TRBJ2-5 | . | TRBD2 | TRBV9 | CASSVAGAGVETQYF | TGTGCCAGCAGCGTAGCCGGTGCGGGGGTCGAGACCCAGTACTTC
TRBJ2-6 | few | . | TRBV24-1 | CATSAVGGSTGANVLTF | TGTGCCACCAGTGCCGTCGGCGGATCAACTGGGGCCAACGTCCTGACTTTC
TRBJ2-1 | . | TRBD1 | TRBV2 | CASSQRDRGNEQFF | TGTGCCAGCAGCCAACGGGACAGGGGCAATGAGCAGTTCTTC